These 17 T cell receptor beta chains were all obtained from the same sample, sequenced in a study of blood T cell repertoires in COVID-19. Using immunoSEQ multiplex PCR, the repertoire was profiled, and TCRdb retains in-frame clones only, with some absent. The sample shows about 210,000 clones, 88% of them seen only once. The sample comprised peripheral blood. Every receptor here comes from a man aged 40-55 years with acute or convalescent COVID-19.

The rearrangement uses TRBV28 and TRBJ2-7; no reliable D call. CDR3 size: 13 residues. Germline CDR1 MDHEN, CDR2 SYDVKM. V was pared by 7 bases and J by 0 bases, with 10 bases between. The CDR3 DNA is TGTGCCAGCACCCGCGGCCCCTCCTACGAGCAGTACTTC. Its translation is CASTRGPSYEQYF. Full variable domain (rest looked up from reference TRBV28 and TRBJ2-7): DVKVTQSSRYLVKRTGEKVFLECVQDMDHENMFWYRQDPGLGLRLIYFSYDVKMKEKGDIPEGYSVSREKKERFSLILESASTNQTSMYLCASTRGPSYEQYFGPGTRLTVT.

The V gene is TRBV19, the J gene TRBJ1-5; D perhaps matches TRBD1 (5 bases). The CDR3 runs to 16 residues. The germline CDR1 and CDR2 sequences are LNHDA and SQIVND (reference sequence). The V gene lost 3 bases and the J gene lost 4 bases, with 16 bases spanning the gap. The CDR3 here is CASSIPPGGGNQPQHF. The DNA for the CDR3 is TGTGCCAGTAGTATCCCCCCGGGGGGAGGTAATCAGCCCCAGCATTTT. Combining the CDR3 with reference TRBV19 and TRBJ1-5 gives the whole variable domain DGGITQSPKYLFRKEGQNVTLSCEQNLNHDAMYWYRQDPGQGLRLIYYSQIVNDFQKGDIAEGYSVSREKKESFPLTVTSAQKNPTAFYLCASSIPPGGGNQPQHFGDGTRLSIL.

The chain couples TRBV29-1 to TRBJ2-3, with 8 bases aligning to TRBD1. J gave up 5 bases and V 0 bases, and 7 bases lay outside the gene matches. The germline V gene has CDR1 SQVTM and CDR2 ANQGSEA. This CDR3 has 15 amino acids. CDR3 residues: CSVEDWTGSVDTQYF. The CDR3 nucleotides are TGCAGCGTTGAAGATTGGACAGGGTCCGTAGATACGCAGTATTTT.

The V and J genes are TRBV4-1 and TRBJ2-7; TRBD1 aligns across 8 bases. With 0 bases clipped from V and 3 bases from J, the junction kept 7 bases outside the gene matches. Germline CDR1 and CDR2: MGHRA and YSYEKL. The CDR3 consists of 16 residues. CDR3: CASSQDGPGGYYEQYF. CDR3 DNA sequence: TGCGCCAGCAGCCAAGATGGGCCAGGGGGCTACTACGAGCAGTACTTC.

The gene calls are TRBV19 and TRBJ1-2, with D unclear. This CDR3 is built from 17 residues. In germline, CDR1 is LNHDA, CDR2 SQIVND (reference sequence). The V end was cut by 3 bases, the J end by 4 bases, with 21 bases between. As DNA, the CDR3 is TGTGCCAGTAGTATCCCCCTGGGCAATCTCCCGATCTATGGCTACACCTTC. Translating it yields CASSIPLGNLPIYGYTF.

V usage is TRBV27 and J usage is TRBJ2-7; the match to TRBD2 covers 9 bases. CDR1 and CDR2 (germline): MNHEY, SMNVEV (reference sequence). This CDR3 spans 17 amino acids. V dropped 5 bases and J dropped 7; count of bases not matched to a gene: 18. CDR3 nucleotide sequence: TGTGCCAGCAGTCCCCCCCAGTGGGCGGGAGGGCGTGGTGAGCAGTACTTC. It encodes CASSPPQWAGGRGEQYF.

CDR3 bases: TGTGCCACCAGCAGAGTCGAGGGCCGTTCTAGCAATCAGCCCCAGCATTTT. Residues: CATSRVEGRSSNQPQHF. The chain couples TRBV15 to TRBJ1-5; the D is unclear. The V and J ends lost 1 base and 0 bases respectively, with 13 bases between them. The V gene's germline CDR1 is LNHNV and CDR2 YYDKDF (reference sequence). The CDR3 totals 17 residues.

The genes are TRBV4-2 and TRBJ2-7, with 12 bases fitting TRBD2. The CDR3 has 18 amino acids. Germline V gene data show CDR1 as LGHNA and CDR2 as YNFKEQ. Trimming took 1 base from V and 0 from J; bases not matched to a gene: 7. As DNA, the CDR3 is TGTGCCAGCAGCCAAGGCGCCACTAGCGGGGGGTTCTCCTACGAGCAGTACTTC. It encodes CASSQGATSGGFSYEQYF.

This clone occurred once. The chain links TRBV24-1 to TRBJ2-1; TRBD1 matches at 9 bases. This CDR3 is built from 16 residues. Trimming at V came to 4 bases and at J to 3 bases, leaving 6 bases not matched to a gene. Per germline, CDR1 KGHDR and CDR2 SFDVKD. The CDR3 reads CATSEAGQGRYNEQFF. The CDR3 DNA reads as TGTGCCACCAGTGAAGCGGGACAGGGACGCTACAATGAGCAGTTCTTC.

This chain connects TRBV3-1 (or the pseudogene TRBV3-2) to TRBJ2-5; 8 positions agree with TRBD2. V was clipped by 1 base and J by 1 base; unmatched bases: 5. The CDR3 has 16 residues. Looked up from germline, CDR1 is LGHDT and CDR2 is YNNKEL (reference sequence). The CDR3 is CASSQVGLAGQETQYF. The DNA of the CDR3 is TGTGCCAGCAGCCAAGTGGGGCTAGCGGGCCAAGAGACCCAGTACTTC.

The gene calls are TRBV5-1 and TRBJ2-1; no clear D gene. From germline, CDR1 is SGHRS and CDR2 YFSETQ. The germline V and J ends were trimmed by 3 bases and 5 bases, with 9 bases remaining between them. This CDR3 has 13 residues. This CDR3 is CASSSSLHNEQFF. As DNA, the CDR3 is TGCGCCAGCAGCTCTTCACTGCACAATGAGCAGTTCTTC. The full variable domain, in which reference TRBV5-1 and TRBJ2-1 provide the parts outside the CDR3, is KAGVTQTPRYLIKTRGQQVTLSCSPISGHRSVSWYQQTPGQGLQFLFEYFSETQRNKGNFPGRFSGRQFSNSRSEMNVSTLELGDSALYLCASSSSLHNEQFFGPGTRLTVL.

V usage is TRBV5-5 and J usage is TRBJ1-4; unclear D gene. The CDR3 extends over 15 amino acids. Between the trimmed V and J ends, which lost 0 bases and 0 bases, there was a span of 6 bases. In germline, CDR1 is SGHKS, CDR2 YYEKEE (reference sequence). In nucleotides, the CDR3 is TGTGCCAGCAGCTTGGTGACTGCAACTAATGAAAAACTGTTTTTT. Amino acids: CASSLVTATNEKLFF.

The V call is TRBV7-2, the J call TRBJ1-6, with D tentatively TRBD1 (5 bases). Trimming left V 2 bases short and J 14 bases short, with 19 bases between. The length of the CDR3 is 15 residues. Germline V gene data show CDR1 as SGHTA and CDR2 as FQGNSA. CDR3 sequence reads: CASSLSQGRASTLHF. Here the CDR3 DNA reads TGTGCCAGCAGCTTATCGCAGGGTAGGGCTTCGACCCTCCACTTT. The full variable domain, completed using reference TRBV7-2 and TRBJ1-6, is GAGVSQSPSNKVTEKGKDVELRCDPISGHTALYWYRQSLGQGLEFLIYFQGNSAPDKSGLPSDRFSAERTGGSVSTLTIQRTQQEDSAVYLCASSLSQGRASTLHFGNGTRLTVT.

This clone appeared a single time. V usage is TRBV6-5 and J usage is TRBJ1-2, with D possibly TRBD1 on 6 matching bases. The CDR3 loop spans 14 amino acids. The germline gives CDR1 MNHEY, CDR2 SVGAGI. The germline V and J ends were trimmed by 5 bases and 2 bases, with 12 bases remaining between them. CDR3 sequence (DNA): TGTGCCAGCAGTACAAAGGGACACAACTATGGCTACACCTTC. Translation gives CASSTKGHNYGYTF.

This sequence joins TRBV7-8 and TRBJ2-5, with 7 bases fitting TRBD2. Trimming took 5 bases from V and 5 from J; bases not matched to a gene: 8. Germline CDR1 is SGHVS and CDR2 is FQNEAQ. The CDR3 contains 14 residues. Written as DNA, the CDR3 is TGTGCCAGCAGCACCGGACTAGATCCCGAGACCCAGTACTTC. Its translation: CASSTGLDPETQYF.

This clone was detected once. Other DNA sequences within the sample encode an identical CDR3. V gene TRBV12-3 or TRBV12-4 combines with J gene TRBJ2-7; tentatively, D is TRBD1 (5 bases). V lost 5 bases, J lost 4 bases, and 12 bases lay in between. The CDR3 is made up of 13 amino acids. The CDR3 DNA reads TGTGCCAGCAGTCCGCTTGGGGCATACGAGCAGTACTTC. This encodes CASSPLGAYEQYF.

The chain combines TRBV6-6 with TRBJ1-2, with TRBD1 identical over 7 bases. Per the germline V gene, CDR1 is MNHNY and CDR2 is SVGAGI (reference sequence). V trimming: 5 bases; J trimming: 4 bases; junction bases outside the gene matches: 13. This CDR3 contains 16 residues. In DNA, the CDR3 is TGTGCCAGCAGTAGAGGGCAGGGGGTATTAGGCTATGGCTACACCTTC. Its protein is CASSRGQGVLGYGYTF.